This TCR beta chain was captured in a study of blood T cell repertoires in COVID-19. Overall study context: The samples span acute and convalescent COVID-19 from the United States, Italy and Spain. T cells, B-cell-depleted T cells, or PBMCs provided the cDNA or gDNA that served as material.

J lost 4 bases, V lost 7 bases, and 9 bases had no gene match. CDR1 SGHTA and CDR2 FQGNSA come from the germline V gene. This CDR3 has 15 residues. Original processing methods: Reference gene primers were amplified, and this amplification served to estimate nucleated cell counts. Assay used: immunoSEQ multiplex PCR; TCRdb lists only in-frame clones, some missing. The D gene and trimming were derived from the DNA, and the V and J assignments and clone size from that table. The repertoire holds about 160,000 clones, with 85% to 95% as singletons. The clonotype comes from a woman aged 50 to 60 with acute or convalescent COVID-19. Specimen: peripheral blood. J is TRBJ2-2 and V is TRBV7-2; 7 nucleotides align to TRBD1. CDR3 sequence (DNA): TGTGCCAGCAAAGACAGGGACCTTTTCACCGGGGAGCTGTTTTTT. Its translation: CASKDRDLFTGELFF.